This record concerns one T cell receptor (beta chain) sequence. The data derive from a study of cytomegalovirus exposure and HLA in healthy donors. About the study: Later, an analysis reported that the 120 or so validation repertoires had used the same platform as the 550 to 750 first-cohort repertoires.

Produced via immunoSEQ multiplex PCR; TCRdb's table is partial and in-frame only. The sample records some 250,000 clones, 90% being singletons. The receptor was isolated from a young woman in good health and CMV-seronegative. Sequencing was performed on PBMCs.

CDR3 nucleotides: TGCGCCAGCAGCTTCCTTGCGGAGCAAGAGACCCAGTACTTC. Protein sequence: CASSFLAEQETQYF. The rearrangement joins TRBV5-1 to TRBJ2-5; D remains unclear. Germline values: CDR1 SGHRS, CDR2 YFSETQ. This CDR3 has 14 residues. With 2 bases removed from V and 2 bases from J, the gap between germline ends came to 10 bases.